This TCR beta chain was observed in a study of response to subunit inactivated influenza vaccine. Overall study findings and caveats: Authors suggested each seasonal influenza vaccination recruits few new T cells.

Only a few counts were recorded for this clonotype. The antigen is unknown. Between the trimmed V and J ends, which lost 6 bases and 8 bases, there was a span of 25 bases. CDR3 size: 16 residues. A single record per CDR3 protein comes from TCRdb applying MiXCR to the RT-PCR reads. Of 300,000 to 350,000 distinct CDR3 sequences detected, around 22% appear once; the ten largest clones hold about a tenth. The sequenced sample was PBMCs from blood, obtained 21 months after vaccination. The chain carries TRBV12-3 or TRBV12-4 and TRBJ1-2; no definite D call. The clonotype comes from a man between 45 and 75 years old who received an inactivated influenza vaccine. The CDR3 DNA is TGTGCCAGCAGCCGACCCACCCTCCAGAAGAATGAGGGCTACACCTTC. This translates into CASSRPTLQKNEGYTF.